One sample yielded the 9 T cell receptor beta chains listed below, sequenced in a study of T cells after posttransplantation cyclophosphamide. Here immunoSEQ multiplex PCR was the method, and the copy in TCRdb shows in-frame clones only, minus some. The record shows fewer than 35,000 clones for this sample, with no singletons present. The specimen was PBMCs. These receptor sequences come from a woman under 40 in good health and a related stem cell transplant donor.

This clone was counted at least ten times. This chain uses TRBV7-8 with TRBJ2-6, with TRBD1 matching 7 bases. The CDR3 spans 17 residues. J lost 1 base, V lost 5 bases, and 8 bases had no gene match. CDR1 is SGHVS and CDR2 is FQNEAQ in the germline V gene. CDR3 nucleotides: TGTGCCAGCAGCGCCCGGGACAGCTTATCTGGGGCCAACGTCCTGACTTTC. It is translated as CASSARDSLSGANVLTF.

This clone was observed a handful of times. The chain carries TRBV27 and TRBJ1-1; 7 bases are a match to TRBD1. The CDR3 spans 13 residues. Germline V gives CDR1 MNHEY, CDR2 SMNVEV (reference sequence). Germline trimming cut 6 bases from V and 6 bases from J; bases unmatched to any gene: 7. CDR3: CASRRQGGSEAFF. In DNA, the CDR3 is TGTGCCAGCAGGAGACAGGGCGGTTCTGAAGCTTTCTTT.

This clone was counted at least ten times. The V gene is TRBV2, the J gene TRBJ1-1; D is uncertain. Germline CDR1 SNHLY, CDR2 FYNNEI. The germline V and J ends were trimmed by 6 bases and 1 base, with 9 bases remaining between them. The CDR3 extends over 13 amino acids. CDR3 in amino acids: CASRQGPNTEAFF. For the CDR3, the DNA is TGTGCCAGCAGGCAAGGCCCGAACACTGAAGCTTTCTTT.

This clone appeared a few times. This chain joins TRBV9 and TRBJ2-7, with 13 bases aligning to TRBD2. CDR1 and CDR2 (germline): SGDLS, YYNGEE. Losses at the gene ends were 3 bases for V and 4 bases for J; bases not matched to a gene: 4. CDR3 length: 15 amino acids. The CDR3 region is CASSAGLAGDYEQYF. In DNA form, the CDR3 reads TGTGCCAGCAGCGCCGGACTAGCGGGAGATTACGAGCAGTACTTC.

This clone was recorded at least ten times. This sequence joins TRBV7-6 and TRBJ2-7; TRBD1 might be the D (6 bases). From germline, CDR1 is SGHVS and CDR2 FNYEAQ. This CDR3 has 14 amino acids. The V and J ends lost 1 base and 8 bases respectively, with 15 bases between them. The CDR3 DNA is TGTGCCAGCAGCTTAGAGGACAGCGTTGAGCAGCAGTACTTC. It specifies CASSLEDSVEQQYF.

There are many counts of this clone. This chain connects TRBV4-3 to TRBJ1-4; 9 nucleotides line up with TRBD1. This CDR3 contains 14 residues. Germline loops: CDR1 LGHNA, CDR2 YSLEER. V trimming: 3 bases; J trimming: 7 bases; junction bases outside the gene matches: 3. The CDR3 DNA is TGCGCCAGCAGCCATCGGACAGGGGTTGAAAAACTGTTTTTT. Translation: CASSHRTGVEKLFF.

This clone was picked up many times. The rearrangement joins TRBV6-5 to TRBJ1-6; D uncertain. Trimming left V 2 bases short and J 7 bases short, with 12 bases between. Per the germline V gene, CDR1 is MNHEY and CDR2 is SVGAGI. The CDR3 covers 15 residues. The chain's CDR3 is CASSYEPVANSPLHF. CDR3 sequence (DNA): TGTGCCAGCAGTTACGAACCTGTAGCCAATTCACCCCTCCACTTT.

This clone was seen ten or more times. The chain joins TRBV2 to TRBJ1-1; D is unclear. The length of the CDR3 is 13 residues. From germline, CDR1 is SNHLY and CDR2 FYNNEI. Between the trimmed V and J ends, which lost 7 bases and 3 bases, there was a span of 12 bases. The CDR3 DNA reads as TGTGCCAGCAACCCAAGTAGGGACACTGAAGCTTTCTTT. Its protein product is CASNPSRDTEAFF.

This clone was seen many times. V is TRBV7-6 and J is TRBJ2-5; TRBD1 matches at 7 bases. CDR3 length: 16 residues. Germline assignment: CDR1 SGHVS and CDR2 FNYEAQ. V shed 4 bases, J shed 4 bases, and the junction held 12 bases outside the gene matches. The CDR3 sequence: CASSYKGQTLIETQYF. The CDR3 DNA sequence: TGTGCCAGCAGCTACAAGGGACAGACGTTAATAGAGACCCAGTACTTC.